These 7 T cell receptor beta chains were all obtained from the same sample, sequenced in a study of cytomegalovirus exposure and HLA in healthy donors. Primers: 60 Vbeta forward and 13 Jbeta reverse. Libraries were prepared by immunoSEQ multiplex PCR; TCRdb keeps only in-frame clonotypes and omits some of them. The sample comprises about 190,000 clones, 65% to 75% of which are singletons, and more than 4.5% rests with the top ten. The specimen was PBMCs. These receptor sequences come from a young man in good health and CMV-seropositive.

Concerning this clone: At one end the junction does not follow the germline gene, possibly because of a read error. This chain joins TRBV7-7 and TRBJ2-1; 7 bases agree with TRBD1. The CDR3 extends over 15 amino acids. Germline CDR1 and CDR2: SSHAT and FNYEAQ (reference sequence). CDR3 sequence (DNA): TGTGCTAGCAGCTCCTACTCGGGACAGAACAATGAGCAGTTCTTC. Amino acids: CASSSYSGQNNEQFF.

V and J are TRBV10-3 and TRBJ2-1, with D maybe TRBD2 (6 bases). This CDR3 has 14 residues. Trimming took 2 bases from V and 7 from J, leaving 12 bases between them. Per germline, CDR1 ENHRY and CDR2 SYGVKD. The CDR3 bases are TGTGCCATCAGTGAGCCCCGGGAGAGGAATGAGCAGTTCTTC. It translates to CAISEPRERNEQFF.

The chain recombines TRBV18 with TRBJ2-7; 9 bases match TRBD1. CDR1 KGHSH and CDR2 LQKENI come from the germline V gene. The ends lost 3 bases at V and 3 bases at J; junction bases unmatched: 3. The CDR3 length is 14 residues. CDR3 sequence: CASSPGQGDYEQYF. For the CDR3, the DNA is TGTGCCAGCTCACCGGGACAGGGAGACTACGAGCAGTACTTC.

The V call is TRBV10-3, the J call TRBJ1-1, with TRBD1 identical over 7 bases. The CDR3 is made up of 14 amino acids. V lost 10 bases, J lost 1 base, and 9 bases stayed unmatched. Germline V gives CDR1 ENHRY, CDR2 SYGVKD. This chain's CDR3 is CATSVGTANTEAFF. In DNA, the CDR3 is TGTGCCACCTCGGTCGGGACAGCGAACACTGAAGCTTTCTTT.

V gene TRBV28 combines with J gene TRBJ2-4; 8 bases are shared with TRBD1. CDR1 and CDR2 from the germline V gene are MDHEN and SYDVKM. This CDR3 contains 16 residues. After removal of 4 bases from V and 6 bases from J, the junction contained 11 bases not matched to a gene. CDR3 sequence reads: CASSSRNPGQVNIQYF. The CDR3 DNA reads TGTGCCAGCAGTTCTAGAAACCCGGGACAGGTAAACATTCAGTACTTC.

In DNA, the CDR3 is TGCAGCGTCGCGGACAGGGGGGATACGCAGTATTTT. Translating gives CSVADRGDTQYF. The rearrangement joins TRBV29-1 to TRBJ2-3; 10 bases are shared with TRBD1. Trimming cost V 6 bases and J 6 bases; bases outside gene matches: 3. This CDR3 comprises 12 residues. Germline V gene data show CDR1 as SQVTM and CDR2 as ANQGSEA.

The chain's CDR3 is CASSQGSGAVWGRETQYF. The CDR3 DNA is TGTGCCAGCAGCCAAGGTTCAGGGGCCGTCTGGGGACGAGAGACCCAGTACTTC. The rearrangement uses TRBV14 and TRBJ2-5, with a weak D call TRBD1 (6 bases). V lost 1 base, J lost 4 bases, and 22 bases lay in between. Germline-derived CDR1 and CDR2 are SGHDN and FVKESK. The CDR3 sequence is 18 residues long. Supplemented by reference TRBV14 and TRBJ2-5, the full variable domain reads EAGVTQFPSHSVIEKGQTVTLRCDPISGHDNLYWYRRVMGKEIKFLLHFVKESKQDESGMPNNRFLAERTGGTYSTLKVQPAELEDSGVYFCASSQGSGAVWGRETQYFGPGTRLLVL.